The source of this TCR beta chain is a study of T cell responses to AZD1222 COVID-19 vaccine. Study-level results: Every sample of the repertoires postdated the peak T cell response. Most donors were white British, females outnumbered males, and clonal diversity was possibly underestimated.

As for this clone: The target antigen is unknown.

This CDR3 is built from 16 residues. In germline, CDR1 is SEHNR, CDR2 FQNEAQ (reference sequence). The ends lost 3 bases at V and 2 bases at J; junction bases unmatched: 6. Data came from immunoSEQ multiplex PCR; TCRdb stores just in-frame clones and leaves some out. The sample includes 70,000 to 95,000 clones, approximately 88% of them seen just once. This sequence was found in an adult who received the AZD1222 COVID-19 vaccine. The rearrangement links TRBV7-9 to TRBJ2-2; 7 nucleotides match TRBD1. The material sequenced was peripheral blood, taken 28 days after the second AZD1222 dose. CDR3 amino acids: CASSFFTGVNTGELFF. Written as DNA, the CDR3 is TGTGCCAGCAGCTTTTTTACAGGGGTTAACACCGGGGAGCTGTTTTTT.